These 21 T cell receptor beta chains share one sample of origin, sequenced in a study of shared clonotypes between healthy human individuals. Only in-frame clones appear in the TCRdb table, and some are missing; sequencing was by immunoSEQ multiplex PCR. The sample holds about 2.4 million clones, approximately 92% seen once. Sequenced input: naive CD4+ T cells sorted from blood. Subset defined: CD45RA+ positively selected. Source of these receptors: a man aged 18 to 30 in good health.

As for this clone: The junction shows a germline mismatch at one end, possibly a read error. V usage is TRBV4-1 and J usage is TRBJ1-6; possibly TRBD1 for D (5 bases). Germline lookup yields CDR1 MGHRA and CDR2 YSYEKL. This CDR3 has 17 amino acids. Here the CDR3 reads CASSQGGGSSYNSPPHF. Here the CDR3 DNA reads TGCGCCAGCAGCCAAGGGGGGGGAAGCTCCTATAATTCACCCCCCCACTTT.

CDR3: CASSSPLGEQFF. In DNA, the CDR3 is TGTGCCAGCAGTTCCCCTTTGGGTGAGCAGTTCTTC. The chain uses TRBV6-5 and TRBJ2-1, with D hard to call. CDR1 is MNHEY, CDR2 SVGAGI, per germline. The CDR3 is made up of 12 amino acids. Trimming removed 4 bases from V and 9 bases from J, with 10 bases in between.

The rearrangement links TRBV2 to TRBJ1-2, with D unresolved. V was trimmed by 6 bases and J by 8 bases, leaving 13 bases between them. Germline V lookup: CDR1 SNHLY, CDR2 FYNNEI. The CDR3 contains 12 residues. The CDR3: CASRKESLGYTF. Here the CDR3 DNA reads TGTGCCAGCAGGAAGGAGAGTTTGGGCTACACCTTC.

DNA of the CDR3: TGTGCCTGGAGTCGACAGGGTGAAGCTTTCTTT. Its translation: CAWSRQGEAFF. V and J are TRBV30 and TRBJ1-1; 7 bases match TRBD1. The CDR3 totals 11 residues. Unmatched junction bases numbered 1, after V lost 2 bases and J lost 7 bases. Germline CDR1 is GTSNPN and CDR2 is SVGIG (reference sequence).

The CDR3 sequence: CASTGTRNTEAFF. In nucleotides, the CDR3 is TGTGCCAGCACCGGGACACGGAACACTGAAGCTTTCTTT. V gene TRBV6-1 combines with J gene TRBJ1-1; tentatively, D is TRBD1 (6 bases). The germline V gene has CDR1 MNHNS and CDR2 SASEGT. The V gene lost 7 bases and the J gene lost 1 base, with 10 bases spanning the gap. This CDR3 region has 13 residues.

In DNA, the CDR3 is TGCGCCAGCAGCCTAGAGACAGGAGGTTACAACGAGCAGTACTTC. It codes for CASSLETGGYNEQYF. The chain uses TRBV5-1 and TRBJ2-7; weak D call: TRBD1 (6 bases). V lost 4 bases, J lost 5 bases, and 19 bases lay in between. Looked up from germline, CDR1 is SGHRS and CDR2 is YFSETQ. This CDR3 is built from 15 residues.

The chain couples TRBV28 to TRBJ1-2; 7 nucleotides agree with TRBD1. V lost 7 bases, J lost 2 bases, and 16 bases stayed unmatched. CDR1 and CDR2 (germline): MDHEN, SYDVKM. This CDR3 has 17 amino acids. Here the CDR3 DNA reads TGTGCCAGCACCCTTGGGGCAGGGGGAGGCCTAAACTATGGCTACACCTTC. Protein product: CASTLGAGGGLNYGYTF.

The DNA for the CDR3 is TGTGCCAGCAGCCCACGGACAGGGTTCACCTACGAGCAGTACTTC. Residues: CASSPRTGFTYEQYF. The V call is TRBV7-2, the J call TRBJ2-5; 8 bases align to TRBD1. The J call is doubtful: the DNA matches TRBJ2-7 better. CDR1 is SGHTA, CDR2 FQGNSA, per germline. The CDR3 covers 15 residues.

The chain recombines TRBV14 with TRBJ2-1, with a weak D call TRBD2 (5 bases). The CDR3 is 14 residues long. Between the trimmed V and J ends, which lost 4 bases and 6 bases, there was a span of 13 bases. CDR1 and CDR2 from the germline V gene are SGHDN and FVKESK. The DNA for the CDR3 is TGTGCCAGCAGCCCCCTGCTAGCCTCCAATGAGCAGTTCTTC. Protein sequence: CASSPLLASNEQFF.

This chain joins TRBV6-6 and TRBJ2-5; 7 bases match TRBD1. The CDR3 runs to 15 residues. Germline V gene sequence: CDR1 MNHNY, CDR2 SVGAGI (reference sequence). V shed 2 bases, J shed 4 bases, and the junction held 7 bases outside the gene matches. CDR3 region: CASSYGTGARETQYF. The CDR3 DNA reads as TGTGCCAGCAGTTACGGAACAGGGGCCCGAGAGACCCAGTACTTC.

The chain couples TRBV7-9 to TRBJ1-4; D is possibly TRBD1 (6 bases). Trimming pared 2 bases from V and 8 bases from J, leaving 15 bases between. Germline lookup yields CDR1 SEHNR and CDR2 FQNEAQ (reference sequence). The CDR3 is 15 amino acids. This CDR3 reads CASSLSQGQGEKLFF. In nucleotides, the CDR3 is TGTGCCAGCAGCTTATCACAGGGCCAGGGGGAAAAACTGTTTTTT.

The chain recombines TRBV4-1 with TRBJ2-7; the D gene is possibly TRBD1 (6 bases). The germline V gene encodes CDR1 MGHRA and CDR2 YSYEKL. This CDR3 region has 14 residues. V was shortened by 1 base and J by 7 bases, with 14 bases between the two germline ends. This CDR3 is CASSQVVQGWEQYF. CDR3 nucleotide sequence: TGCGCCAGCAGCCAAGTCGTACAGGGCTGGGAGCAGTACTTC.

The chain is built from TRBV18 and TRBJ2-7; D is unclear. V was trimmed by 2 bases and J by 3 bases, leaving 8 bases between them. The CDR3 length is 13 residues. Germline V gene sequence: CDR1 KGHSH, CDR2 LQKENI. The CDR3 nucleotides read TGTGCCAGCTCACCAAAGGATAACTACGAGCAGTACTTC. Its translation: CASSPKDNYEQYF. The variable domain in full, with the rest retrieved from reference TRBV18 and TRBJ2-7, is NAGVMQNPRHLVRRRGQEARLRCSPMKGHSHVYWYRQLPEEGLKFMVYLQKENIIDESGMPKERFSAEFPKEGPSILRIQQVVRGDSAAYFCASSPKDNYEQYFGPGTRLTVT.

CDR3 in amino acids: CASSFGGELFF. The CDR3, as DNA: TGTGCCAGCAGCTTTGGCGGGGAGCTGTTTTTT. The rearrangement joins TRBV11-2 to TRBJ2-2; D gene uncertain. Germline CDR1 SGHAT, CDR2 FQNNGV. The CDR3 runs 11 residues. With 3 bases removed from V and 7 bases from J, the gap between germline ends came to 3 bases.

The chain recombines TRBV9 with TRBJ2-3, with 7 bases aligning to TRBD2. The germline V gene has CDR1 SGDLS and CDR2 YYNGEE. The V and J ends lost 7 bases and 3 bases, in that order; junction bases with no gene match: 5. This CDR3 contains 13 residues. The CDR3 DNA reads TGTGCCAGCCGGAGTAGCGGGACAGATACGCAGTATTTT. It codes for CASRSSGTDTQYF.

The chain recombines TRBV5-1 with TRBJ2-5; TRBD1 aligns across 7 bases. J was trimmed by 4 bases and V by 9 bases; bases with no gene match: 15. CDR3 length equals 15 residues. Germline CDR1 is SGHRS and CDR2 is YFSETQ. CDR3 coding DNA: TGCGCCACCGGTGCAGCCGGGGCAGGGGGAGAGACCCAGTACTTC. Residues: CATGAAGAGGETQYF. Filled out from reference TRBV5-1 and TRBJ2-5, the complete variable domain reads KAGVTQTPRYLIKTRGQQVTLSCSPISGHRSVSWYQQTPGQGLQFLFEYFSETQRNKGNFPGRFSGRQFSNSRSEMNVSTLELGDSALYLCATGAAGAGGETQYFGPGTRLLVL.

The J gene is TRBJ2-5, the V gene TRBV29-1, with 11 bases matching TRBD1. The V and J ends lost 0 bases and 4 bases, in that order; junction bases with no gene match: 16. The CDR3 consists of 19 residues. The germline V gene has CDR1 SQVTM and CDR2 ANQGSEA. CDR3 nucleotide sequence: TGCAGCGTTGAAGAACGGGGACAGGGGGTAATACGGCAAGGAGAGACCCAGTACTTC. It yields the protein CSVEERGQGVIRQGETQYF.

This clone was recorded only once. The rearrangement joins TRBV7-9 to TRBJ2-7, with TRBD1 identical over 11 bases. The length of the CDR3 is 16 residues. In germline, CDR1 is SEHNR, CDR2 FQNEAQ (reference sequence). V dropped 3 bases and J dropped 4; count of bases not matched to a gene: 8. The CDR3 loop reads CASSFIPGQGDYEQYF. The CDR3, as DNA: TGTGCCAGCAGCTTCATCCCGGGACAGGGGGATTACGAGCAGTACTTC. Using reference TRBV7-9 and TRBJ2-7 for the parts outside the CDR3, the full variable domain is DTGVSQNPRHKITKRGQNVTFRCDPISEHNRLYWYRQTLGQGPEFLTYFQNEAQLEKSRLLSDRFSAERPKGSFSTLEIQRTEQGDSAMYLCASSFIPGQGDYEQYFGPGTRLTVT.

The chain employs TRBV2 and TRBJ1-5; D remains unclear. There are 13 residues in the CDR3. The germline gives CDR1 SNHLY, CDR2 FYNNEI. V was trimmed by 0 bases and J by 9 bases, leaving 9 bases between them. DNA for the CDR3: TGTGCCAGCAGTGAAGCGGTGGGCGGGCCCCAGCATTTT. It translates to CASSEAVGGPQHF.

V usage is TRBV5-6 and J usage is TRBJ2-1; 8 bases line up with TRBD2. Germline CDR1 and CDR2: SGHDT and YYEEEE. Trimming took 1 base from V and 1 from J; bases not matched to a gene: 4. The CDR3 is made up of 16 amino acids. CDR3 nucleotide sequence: TGTGCCAGCAGCTTGAGGCGGGGGGCTTCCTACAATGAGCAGTTCTTC. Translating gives CASSLRRGASYNEQFF.

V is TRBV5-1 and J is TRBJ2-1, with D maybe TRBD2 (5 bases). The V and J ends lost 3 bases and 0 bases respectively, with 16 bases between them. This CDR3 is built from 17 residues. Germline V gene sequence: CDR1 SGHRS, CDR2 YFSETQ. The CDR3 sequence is CASSSLLGASSYNEQFF. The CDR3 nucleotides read TGCGCCAGCAGCTCTCTACTAGGCGCTAGCTCCTACAATGAGCAGTTCTTC.